This T cell receptor beta chain was sequenced for a study of CD8 T cells in Susac syndrome. RNA in amounts of about 0.5 to 1 ug was reverse transcribed with random hexamers. TCRdb processed the immunoSEQ multiplex PCR reads anew with MiXCR; each CDR3 protein has one entry. This table has tens of thousands of distinct CDR3 sequences, 85% to 95% appearing once. V was clipped by 7 bases and J by 1 base, with 11 bases between them. This CDR3 has 13 amino acids. Germline assignment: CDR1 LNHDA and CDR2 SQIVND (reference sequence). V usage is TRBV19 and J usage is TRBJ2-7; D possibly corresponds to TRBD2 (6 bases). The sample comprised CD8+ T cells from PBMCs. The sequence derives from a human donor in good health. The CDR3 here is CASNDGGSYEQYF. The CDR3 DNA follows: TGTGCCAGTAACGACGGGGGTTCCTACGAGCAGTACTTC.